A selection of T cell receptor beta chains follows, all from one sample in a study of T cells in localized non-small cell lung cancer. The method was immunoSEQ multiplex PCR; TCRdb's version includes in-frame clones alone and lacks a portion of them. The data contain several thousand clones, approximately 37% of them singletons. This material consisted of lung tumor tissue, taken before any cancer treatment. The receptors were gathered from a female donor over 55 with stage I lung adenocarcinoma. The conserved cysteine and the conserved F or W are not part of the CDR3 here. The order of the fields is V gene, clone size, J gene, CDR3 protein. Not every row has a clone size; where given, it reads once, few, many or a size class.

>TRBV9|.|TRBJ2-2
ASSVGQGITGELF
>TRBV23-1|few|TRBJ2-2
ASSSGRGTGELF
>TRBV15|few|TRBJ1-1
ATSNPRQGDQNIWSTEAF
>TRBV28|few|TRBJ2-7
ASSSSLPPYEQY
>TRBV29-1|.|TRBJ2-1
SVGTAHNEQF
>TRBV18|.|TRBJ2-3
ASSPMGRLTTDTQY
>TRBV11-3|large|TRBJ1-4
ASSLEGATNEKLF
>TRBV18|few|TRBJ2-5
ASSPPGETQY
>TRBV6-8|.|TRBJ1-5
ASRRGQGAQPQH
>TRBV11-3|few|TRBJ1-6
ASSQVVRRGEVRSPLH
>TRBV19|.|TRBJ2-1
ASSPSGSRGEQF
>TRBV11-3|.|TRBJ2-3
ASSLVASGRFATGGQY
>TRBV28|.|TRBJ2-5
ASSSVSVQRETQY
>TRBV30|.|TRBJ1-2
AWAPQGVGNGYT
>TRBV9|few|TRBJ1-1
ASSFQGAGNTEAF
>TRBV28|.|TRBJ1-2
ASSFSGGVYGYT
>TRBV11-3|.|TRBJ1-4
ASSSGQGNEKLF
>TRBV28|.|TRBJ2-7
ASSDGTRHYEQY
>TRBV4-1|.|TRBJ2-1
ASSLFEGQGNYNEQF
>TRBV28|.|TRBJ1-4
ASSFAGTINEKLF
>TRBV9|few|TRBJ1-2
ASSEGTAHGYT
>TRBV9|.|TRBJ1-2
ASSVTGQGGPYGYT
>TRBV6-8|medium-sized|TRBJ1-6
ASNPQVGSPLH
>TRBV9|medium-sized|TRBJ2-7
ASRSWDSSYEQY
>TRBV2|once|TRBJ1-4
ASSTQVEKLF
>TRBV6-8|.|TRBJ1-2
ASSPRGYGYT
>TRBV1|few|TRBJ2-2
ASSRGLAGVTGELF
>TRBV12-5|.|TRBJ2-3
ASGRDIPTDTQY
>TRBV14|.|TRBJ2-5
ASSERIRLGGETQY